Sequencing of this T cell receptor beta chain was carried out in a study of beta chain features in type 1 diabetes. Findings of the study overall: Shortening that was moderate but significant affected the TCRB CDR3s of Type 1 diabetes patients in all four CD4+ subsets. TCRB repertoires of naive, central memory and Treg cells appeared more similar among patients than among healthy donors.

This clone was counted only a few times. Its target is unknown. Since all of the isolated RNA was reverse transcribed, expressed TCRB transcripts were what got sequenced. Clones were read by immunoSEQ multiplex PCR, and TCRdb kept only the in-frame ones, dropping some. Among about 640,000 clones listed, around 12% were seen once. Trimming removed 6 bases at V and 5 bases at J, with 16 bases between. Germline V gene data show CDR1 as KGHSH and CDR2 as LQKENI. The CDR3 runs to 15 residues. The specimen sequenced was naive CD4+ T cells from blood. V gene TRBV18 combines with J gene TRBJ1-4, with a weak D call TRBD1 (6 bases). The receptor was isolated from a man aged 25 to 40 with type 1 diabetes. This chain's CDR3 is CASSPSDSPNEKLFF. The CDR3 DNA sequence: TGTGCCAGCTCCCCTTCGGACAGCCCCAATGAAAAACTGTTTTTT.